These 23 T cell receptor beta chains originate from one sample sequenced in a study of OX40 agonist ivuxolimab in advanced cancers. TCRdb's copy holds only in-frame clones and misses some; the assay was immunoSEQ multiplex PCR. The sample holds under 80,000 clones, roughly nine tenths seen once. The specimen comprised CD4+ or CD8+ T cells sorted from blood, sampled in a trial of the OX40 agonist ivuxolimab. The receptors shown here come from an adult with an advanced solid tumor such as melanoma, head and neck, liver or kidney cancer.

Note on this clone: Other DNA variants within this sample encode the same CDR3. The gene calls are TRBV19 and TRBJ1-1; a possible D gene is TRBD1 (5 bases). Looked up from germline, CDR1 is LNHDA and CDR2 is SQIVND (reference sequence). The CDR3 spans 13 residues. The V and J ends lost 2 bases and 5 bases respectively, with 9 bases between them. The chain's CDR3 is CASSIRGGTEAFF. DNA for the CDR3: TGTGCCAGTAGTATAAGGGGAGGTACTGAAGCTTTCTTT.

This clone has only a few counts. The rearrangement links TRBV5-1 to TRBJ2-2; 9 nucleotides match TRBD1. The CDR3 is made up of 16 amino acids. Germline V gives CDR1 SGHRS, CDR2 YFSETQ. V shed 6 bases, J shed 0 bases, and the junction held 6 bases outside the gene matches. For the CDR3, the DNA is TGCGCCAGCAACCCGACAGGGGGATCGAACACCGGGGAGCTGTTTTTT. Protein sequence: CASNPTGGSNTGELFF.

The chain recombines TRBV7-2 with TRBJ2-3; TRBD2 matches at 13 bases. The CDR3 is made up of 16 amino acids. Unmatched junction bases numbered 3, after V lost 5 bases and J lost 1 base. Germline lookup yields CDR1 SGHTA and CDR2 FQGNSA. CDR3 sequence (DNA): TGTGCCAGCAGCCCTGGACTAGCGGGGGGCACAGATACGCAGTATTTT. It yields the protein CASSPGLAGGTDTQYF.

The chain has TRBV6-4 and TRBJ2-2, with 9 bases that match TRBD1. Germline V CDR1 and CDR2: MRHNA, SNTAGT. The CDR3 length is 15 residues. After removal of 5 bases from V and 3 bases from J, the junction contained 4 bases not matched to a gene. This CDR3 reads CASSTGGIDTGELFF. DNA of the CDR3: TGTGCCAGCAGTACAGGGGGCATCGACACCGGGGAGCTGTTTTTT.

The chain joins TRBV30 to TRBJ1-1; D uncertain. The V end was cut by 3 bases, the J end by 11 bases, with 19 bases between. There are 13 residues in the CDR3. Germline CDR1 reads GTSNPN; CDR2 reads SVGIG (reference sequence). CDR3 in amino acids: CAWSTHSKGGAFF. The DNA for the CDR3 is TGTGCCTGGAGCACCCACTCCAAGGGCGGCGCTTTCTTT.

V gene TRBV5-4 combines with J gene TRBJ2-2; tentatively, D is TRBD1 (7 bases). The CDR3 length is 17 residues. Germline CDR1 and CDR2: SGHNT and YYREEE (reference sequence). With 0 bases removed from V and 1 base from J, the gap between germline ends came to 13 bases. The CDR3 spells CASSLAQGGRNTGELFF. The DNA of the CDR3 is TGTGCCAGCAGCTTGGCCCAGGGGGGTAGGAACACCGGGGAGCTGTTTTTT.

In its sample, this clone was seen a few times. The CDR3 bases are TGTGCCAGCAGTGGGCCCTCAGGGCAGCCCCAGCATTTT. Residues: CASSGPSGQPQHF. V is TRBV2 and J is TRBJ1-5, with D possibly TRBD1 on 5 matching bases. Deletions cut 4 bases from V and 7 bases from J, with 11 bases between. This CDR3 contains 13 residues. Germline values: CDR1 SNHLY, CDR2 FYNNEI. Using reference TRBV2 and TRBJ1-5 for the parts outside the CDR3, the full variable domain is EPEVTQTPSHQVTQMGQEVILRCVPISNHLYFYWYRQILGQKVEFLVSFYNNEISEKSEIFDDQFSVERPDGSNFTLKIRSTKLEDSAMYFCASSGPSGQPQHFGDGTRLSIL.

The chain is built from TRBV19 and TRBJ2-3, with D maybe TRBD2 (5 bases). Germline V gene lookup returns CDR1 LNHDA and CDR2 SQIVND (reference sequence). CDR3 length: 12 amino acids. Trimming took 2 bases from V and 6 from J, leaving 6 bases between them. The CDR3 spells CASSISGDTQYF. CDR3 DNA: TGTGCCAGTAGTATATCGGGGGATACGCAGTATTTT.

The J gene is TRBJ2-3, the V gene TRBV7-9; 7 bases map to TRBD1. J lost 0 bases, V lost 6 bases, and 3 bases had no gene match. This CDR3 is 14 amino acids long. The V gene's germline CDR1 is SEHNR and CDR2 FQNEAQ (reference sequence). CDR3 sequence (DNA): TGTGCCAGCAGTCTGGACAGGAGCACAGATACGCAGTATTTT. Protein sequence: CASSLDRSTDTQYF.

The rearrangement joins TRBV5-5 to TRBJ2-7; D may be TRBD1 or TRBD2 (5 bases each). This CDR3 has 14 amino acids. V lost 3 bases to trimming and J lost 4 bases, with 14 bases between them. Germline CDR1 reads SGHKS; CDR2 reads YYEKEE (reference sequence). DNA of the CDR3: TGTGCCAGCAGCTCCCGGGAAAAGGGGTACGAGCAGTACTTC. Amino acids: CASSSREKGYEQYF.

The chain joins TRBV9 to TRBJ1-1; D remains ambiguous. The germline V gene encodes CDR1 SGDLS and CDR2 YYNGEE. Trimming pared 0 bases from V and 1 base from J, leaving 10 bases between. The CDR3 has 15 amino acids. The CDR3 spells CASSVGNAGNTEAFF. CDR3 in DNA: TGTGCCAGCAGCGTAGGGAATGCAGGGAACACTGAAGCTTTCTTT.

The J gene is TRBJ2-7, the V gene TRBV2, with D hard to call. The CDR3 spans 14 residues. Per the germline V gene, CDR1 is SNHLY and CDR2 is FYNNEI. V was clipped by 0 bases and J by 6 bases, with 12 bases between them. CDR3 in DNA: TGTGCCAGCAGTGAAGCTCCGGAACTCGCCGAGCAGTACTTC. Residues: CASSEAPELAEQYF.

The J gene is TRBJ1-5, the V gene TRBV9, with a weak D call TRBD1 (5 bases). The V end lost 4 bases, the J end lost 3 bases, and 11 bases lay between the germline ends. The CDR3 spans 14 residues. Germline CDR1 SGDLS, CDR2 YYNGEE. This chain's CDR3 is CASSPTALNQPQHF. As DNA, the CDR3 is TGTGCCAGCAGCCCGACAGCACTCAATCAGCCCCAGCATTTT.

About this clone itself: The sample has other DNA sequences that encode this CDR3 too. This chain connects TRBV5-1 to TRBJ2-3; 8 bases are a match to TRBD2. Germline trimming cut 0 bases from V and 3 bases from J; bases unmatched to any gene: 3. Looked up from germline, CDR1 is SGHRS and CDR2 is YFSETQ. This CDR3 spans 15 amino acids. In DNA, the CDR3 is TGCGCCAGCAGCTTGGACCGGGGGGGTACAGATACGCAGTATTTT. This encodes CASSLDRGGTDTQYF.

This clone was picked up a small number of times. V is TRBV27 and J is TRBJ2-7, with D uncertain. The CDR3 extends over 14 amino acids. Germline assignment: CDR1 MNHEY and CDR2 SMNVEV (reference sequence). V lost 4 bases and J lost 2, with 12 bases in between. This chain's CDR3 is CASSSSPQTYEQYF. The CDR3 DNA reads TGTGCCAGCAGTTCCTCGCCTCAAACCTACGAGCAGTACTTC.

The genes are TRBV10-1 and TRBJ2-4; D gene unclear. V lost 6 bases and J lost 6, with 15 bases in between. Germline V gene lookup returns CDR1 WNHNN and CDR2 SYGVQD (reference sequence). CDR3 length: 14 amino acids. CDR3 coding DNA: TGCGCCAGCAGCCCAGACATCGGCCGAAACATTCAGTACTTC. This encodes CASSPDIGRNIQYF.

The J gene is TRBJ2-7, the V gene TRBV7-2, with unresolved D. This CDR3 spans 14 amino acids. CDR1 is SGHTA, CDR2 FQGNSA, per germline. V was clipped by 2 bases and J by 3 bases, with 11 bases between them. The CDR3 is CASSLSPGYYEQYF. The CDR3 bases are TGTGCCAGCAGCTTAAGCCCGGGTTACTACGAGCAGTACTTC.

The rearrangement uses TRBV7-2 and TRBJ2-6, with no clear D. Trimming took off 5 bases at V and 4 bases at J, with 9 bases between the two ends. The CDR3 totals 14 residues. Germline V lookup: CDR1 SGHTA, CDR2 FQGNSA. The CDR3 DNA reads as TGTGCCAGCAGCCCCGAATCCGGGGCCAACGTCCTGACTTTC. Its protein product is CASSPESGANVLTF.

DNA of the CDR3: TGCGCCAGCACCCCAACGGGGACAGGGCTCTACGAGCAGTACTTC. This encodes CASTPTGTGLYEQYF. This sequence joins TRBV5-1 and TRBJ2-7; 9 nucleotides agree with TRBD1. Trimming cost V 6 bases and J 3 bases; bases outside gene matches: 10. The CDR3 has 15 residues. CDR1 is SGHRS and CDR2 is YFSETQ in the germline V gene.

The count of this clone is one. This chain joins TRBV30 and TRBJ1-6, with D maybe TRBD1 (6 bases). Germline loops: CDR1 GTSNPN, CDR2 SVGIG (reference sequence). V was pared by 2 bases and J by 0 bases, with 11 bases between. This CDR3 has 16 residues. The CDR3 DNA follows: TGTGCCTGGAGTTACCAGGGGAGCTCCTATAATTCACCCCTCCACTTT. Its protein product is CAWSYQGSSYNSPLHF. Full variable domain (missing parts from reference TRBV30 and TRBJ1-6): SQTIHQWPATLVQPVGSPLSLECTVEGTSNPNLYWYRQAAGRGLQLLFYSVGIGQISSEVPQNLSASRPQDRQFILSSKKLLLSDSGFYLCAWSYQGSSYNSPLHFGNGTRLTVT.

The rearrangement links TRBV28 to TRBJ2-3, with 8 bases identical to TRBD2. The germline gives CDR1 MDHEN, CDR2 SYDVKM. After removal of 10 bases from V and 5 bases from J, the junction contained 8 bases not matched to a gene. This CDR3 comprises 13 residues. This CDR3 reads CATREGRRDTQYF. CDR3 DNA: TGTGCCACCCGGGAGGGCCGAAGAGATACGCAGTATTTT. Using reference TRBV28 and TRBJ2-3 for the parts outside the CDR3, the full variable domain is DVKVTQSSRYLVKRTGEKVFLECVQDMDHENMFWYRQDPGLGLRLIYFSYDVKMKEKGDIPEGYSVSREKKERFSLILESASTNQTSMYLCATREGRRDTQYFGPGTRLTVL.

The CDR3 DNA follows: TGCGCCAGCAGACTCGACCGAGACTATGGCTACACCTTC. Its protein product is CASRLDRDYGYTF. The chain combines TRBV5-1 with TRBJ1-2; D gene unclear. V was pared by 5 bases and J by 3 bases, with 11 bases between. CDR1 and CDR2 (germline): SGHRS, YFSETQ. The CDR3 loop spans 13 amino acids.

The chain combines TRBV6-5 with TRBJ2-4, with TRBD1 as a possible D gene (5 bases). V was trimmed by 4 bases and J by 0 bases, leaving 13 bases between them. The CDR3 contains 16 residues. From germline, CDR1 is MNHEY and CDR2 SVGAGI. The CDR3 here is CASSLRQGLAKNIQYF. Written as DNA, the CDR3 is TGTGCCAGCAGTTTGCGGCAGGGCTTAGCCAAAAACATTCAGTACTTC.